This T cell receptor (beta chain) stems from a study of blood T cell repertoires in COVID-19. Whole-study context: COVID-19 samples collected from the United States, Italy and Spain covered acute and convalescent phases. T cells, B-cell-depleted T cells, or PBMCs supplied cDNA or gDNA.

V lost 3 bases, J lost 6 bases, and 11 bases lay in between. CDR3 length: 14 residues. CDR1 and CDR2 (germline): KGHSH, LQKENI. In the authors' workflow: Estimation of nucleated cell counts was performed using reference gene primer amplification. Here immunoSEQ multiplex PCR was the method, and the copy in TCRdb shows in-frame clones only, minus some. V, J and clone size derive from that table, while D and trimming were established from the DNA sequence. This table has roughly 110,000 clones, roughly 82% appearing once. The sequence derives from a woman in her thirties or forties with acute or convalescent COVID-19. The rearrangement uses TRBV18 and TRBJ2-2, with D perhaps matching TRBD2 (6 bases). Sequences were obtained from peripheral blood. The CDR3: CASSPGLSSGELFF. CDR3 nucleotides: TGTGCCAGCTCACCGGGACTCAGCTCCGGGGAGCTGTTTTTT. The variable domain in full, completed from reference TRBV18 and TRBJ2-2, reads NAGVMQNPRHLVRRRGQEARLRCSPMKGHSHVYWYRQLPEEGLKFMVYLQKENIIDESGMPKERFSAEFPKEGPSILRIQQVVRGDSAAYFCASSPGLSSGELFFGEGSRLTVL.